The rows below give T cell receptor beta chains drawn from one sample of a study of blood T cell repertoires in COVID-19. Produced via immunoSEQ multiplex PCR; TCRdb's table is partial and in-frame only. The sample has about 54,000 clones; around 90% are singletons. Material for sequencing was peripheral blood. These receptors originate from a woman aged 55 to 70 with active or convalescent COVID-19. The CDR3 runs from the conserved cysteine through the conserved F or W. D genes are given only for firm matches. Some rows have no size entry. The others give once, few or many, or a class for an expanded clone.

v_call: TRBV6-5
clone_size: NA
j_call: TRBJ1-3
d_call: NA
cdr3_nt: TGTGCCAGCCGTAGGGGTGGGTCGGGAAACACCATATATTTT
cdr3_aa: CASRRGGSGNTIYF

v_call: TRBV2
clone_size: NA
j_call: TRBJ2-5
d_call: TRBD2
cdr3_nt: TGTGCCAGCAAAGGGACTAGCGGGGGGCGAGAGACCCAGTACTTC
cdr3_aa: CASKGTSGGRETQYF

v_call: TRBV19
clone_size: NA
j_call: TRBJ2-6
d_call: NA
cdr3_nt: TGTGCCAGTAGCAATCCCCAAACAGAGATCAGGGTCTCTGGGGCCAACGTCCTGACTTTC
cdr3_aa: CASSNPQTEIRVSGANVLTF

v_call: TRBV28
clone_size: NA
j_call: TRBJ1-2
d_call: NA
cdr3_nt: TGTGCCAGCAGTTTGAAGGGGGTGGGCTACACCTTC
cdr3_aa: CASSLKGVGYTF

v_call: TRBV7-9
clone_size: once
j_call: TRBJ1-1
d_call: TRBD1
cdr3_nt: TGTGCCAGCAGTCGGACAGGGGGCATGAGCACTGAAGCTTTCTTT
cdr3_aa: CASSRTGGMSTEAFF

v_call: TRBV2
clone_size: NA
j_call: TRBJ2-7
d_call: NA
cdr3_nt: TGTGCCAGCAGTGTGGAGACTCTTCCCTACGAGCAGTACTTC
cdr3_aa: CASSVETLPYEQYF

v_call: TRBV6-5
clone_size: NA
j_call: TRBJ2-7
d_call: TRBD2
cdr3_nt: TGTGCCAGCAGTTACCTCGGTAGCGGGAGAAGCTACGAGCAGTACTTC
cdr3_aa: CASSYLGSGRSYEQYF

v_call: TRBV5-5
clone_size: NA
j_call: TRBJ2-5
d_call: TRBD1
cdr3_nt: TGTGCCAGCAGCTTGGATCCGGGACAGACATGGGAGACCCAGTACTTC
cdr3_aa: CASSLDPGQTWETQYF

v_call: TRBV19
clone_size: once
j_call: TRBJ2-7
d_call: TRBD2
cdr3_nt: TGTGCCAGTAGTATCGGTAGCGGGAGTGGGTACGAGCAGTACTTC
cdr3_aa: CASSIGSGSGYEQYF

v_call: TRBV28
clone_size: NA
j_call: TRBJ2-7
d_call: NA
cdr3_nt: TGTGCCAGCAGTTTGCGGCGGGTCGAGCAGTACTTC
cdr3_aa: CASSLRRVEQYF

v_call: TRBV29-1
clone_size: NA
j_call: TRBJ1-2
d_call: NA
cdr3_nt: TGCAGCGTTGCAAGGCGCGACAGCTCCTATGGCTACACCTTC
cdr3_aa: CSVARRDSSYGYTF

v_call: TRBV6-5
clone_size: NA
j_call: TRBJ1-1
d_call: NA
cdr3_nt: TGTGCCAGCAGCCTATCAAGAGAGAACACTGAAGCTTTCTTT
cdr3_aa: CASSLSRENTEAFF

v_call: TRBV7-9
clone_size: NA
j_call: TRBJ2-2
d_call: TRBD2
cdr3_nt: TGTGCCAGCAGCGCTCCTTCCGGGGGGGCGTACACCGGGGAGCTGTTTTTT
cdr3_aa: CASSAPSGGAYTGELFF

v_call: TRBV18
clone_size: NA
j_call: TRBJ2-2
d_call: TRBD2
cdr3_nt: TGTGCCAGCTCACAAAACCTAGCGGGAACGATCACCGGGGAGCTGTTTTTT
cdr3_aa: CASSQNLAGTITGELFF

v_call: TRBV3-1/TRBV3-2
clone_size: NA
j_call: TRBJ1-2
d_call: NA
cdr3_nt: TGTGCCAGCAGCTATACAGGGTCAGCTAACTATGGCTACACCTTC
cdr3_aa: CASSYTGSANYGYTF

v_call: TRBV7-2
clone_size: NA
j_call: TRBJ2-1
d_call: NA
cdr3_nt: TGTGCCAGCAGCTTAGTCGGTGAGCAGTTCTTC
cdr3_aa: CASSLVGEQFF

v_call: TRBV7-9
clone_size: NA
j_call: TRBJ1-2
d_call: NA
cdr3_nt: TGTGCCAGCAGCTTAGCCCGGGGGGGCGACTATGGCTACACCTTC
cdr3_aa: CASSLARGGDYGYTF

v_call: TRBV11-3
clone_size: NA
j_call: TRBJ2-3
d_call: NA
cdr3_nt: TGTGCCAGCAGCCCTCAGGGGGGCGGACCTACCACAGATACGCAGTATTTT
cdr3_aa: CASSPQGGGPTTDTQYF

v_call: TRBV28
clone_size: NA
j_call: TRBJ2-3
d_call: TRBD2
cdr3_nt: TGTGCCAGCAGGGCCGGGACTAGCTATAGCACAGATACGCAGTATTTT
cdr3_aa: CASRAGTSYSTDTQYF

v_call: TRBV7-8
clone_size: once
j_call: TRBJ2-3
d_call: TRBD2
cdr3_nt: TGTGCCAGCAGCTTAGCTTCTAGCGGGGCCGCAGATACGCAGTATTTT
cdr3_aa: CASSLASSGAADTQYF

v_call: TRBV2
clone_size: NA
j_call: TRBJ2-2
d_call: TRBD1
cdr3_nt: TGTGCCAGCAGTGGTCAGACAGGGGGGACCGGGGAGCTGTTTTTT
cdr3_aa: CASSGQTGGTGELFF

v_call: TRBV9
clone_size: NA
j_call: TRBJ1-2
d_call: TRBD1
cdr3_nt: TGTGCCAGCAGCGTGGGTGGGGACAGGGGGTATGGCTACACCTTC
cdr3_aa: CASSVGGDRGYGYTF

v_call: TRBV9
clone_size: NA
j_call: TRBJ2-2
d_call: NA
cdr3_nt: TGTGCCAGCAGCTCGCCTCAGGGGAACACCGGGGAGCTGTTTTTT
cdr3_aa: CASSSPQGNTGELFF

v_call: TRBV30
clone_size: NA
j_call: TRBJ1-5
d_call: NA
cdr3_nt: TGTGCCTGGAGGACAGGCCGCTTTAGCAATCAGCCCCAGCATTTT
cdr3_aa: CAWRTGRFSNQPQHF

v_call: TRBV29-1
clone_size: NA
j_call: TRBJ1-5
d_call: TRBD1
cdr3_nt: TGCAGCGTCCCGGGACAGGGCAATCAGCCCCAGCATTTT
cdr3_aa: CSVPGQGNQPQHF

v_call: TRBV18
clone_size: NA
j_call: TRBJ1-2
d_call: NA
cdr3_nt: TGTGCCAGCTCCCCGACAGAGATTAACTATGGCTACACCTTC
cdr3_aa: CASSPTEINYGYTF

v_call: TRBV30
clone_size: NA
j_call: TRBJ2-5
d_call: TRBD1
cdr3_nt: TGTGCCTGGAGTCCGGGACAGGGGGCGTCGGAGACCCAGTACTTC
cdr3_aa: CAWSPGQGASETQYF

v_call: TRBV28
clone_size: NA
j_call: TRBJ1-2
d_call: NA
cdr3_nt: TGTGCCAGCAGTCCCCAGGCCTTGGGCTACACCTTC
cdr3_aa: CASSPQALGYTF

v_call: TRBV27
clone_size: NA
j_call: TRBJ2-3
d_call: NA
cdr3_nt: TGTGCCAGCAGTTTATCCTACACAGATACGCAGTATTTT
cdr3_aa: CASSLSYTDTQYF

v_call: TRBV6-1
clone_size: NA
j_call: TRBJ2-5
d_call: NA
cdr3_nt: TGTGCCAGCAGTGAAGACCCACAGGGGACCCAGTACTTC
cdr3_aa: CASSEDPQGTQYF

v_call: TRBV4-1
clone_size: NA
j_call: TRBJ1-4
d_call: NA
cdr3_nt: TGCGCCAGCAGCCAAGGGCGGGGGGTGCCGAATGAAAAACTGTTTTTT
cdr3_aa: CASSQGRGVPNEKLFF

v_call: TRBV18
clone_size: NA
j_call: TRBJ2-7
d_call: TRBD2
cdr3_nt: TGTGCCAGCTCACCCGGGACTAGCCCGTACGAGCAGTACTTC
cdr3_aa: CASSPGTSPYEQYF

v_call: TRBV28
clone_size: NA
j_call: TRBJ2-1
d_call: NA
cdr3_nt: TGTGCCAGCAGCCTCCCCGCGGGAAAGGTGAATGAGCAGTTCTTC
cdr3_aa: CASSLPAGKVNEQFF

v_call: TRBV28
clone_size: NA
j_call: TRBJ2-3
d_call: TRBD2
cdr3_nt: TGTGCCAGCAGAGAATCCCTAGCGGGGGGCGCAGATACGCAGTATTTT
cdr3_aa: CASRESLAGGADTQYF

v_call: TRBV28
clone_size: once
j_call: TRBJ2-7
d_call: TRBD2
cdr3_nt: TGTGCCAGCGAGGCACCGGCTAGCGGGTACTACGAGCAGTACTTC
cdr3_aa: CASEAPASGYYEQYF

v_call: TRBV20-1
clone_size: NA
j_call: TRBJ1-5
d_call: NA
cdr3_nt: TGCAGTGCGGCAGGGAATCAGCCCCAGCATTTT
cdr3_aa: CSAAGNQPQHF

v_call: TRBV5-1
clone_size: NA
j_call: TRBJ1-2
d_call: TRBD1
cdr3_nt: TGCGCCAGCAGCTTGGCCCCGACAGGGGGTAAGGCTAACTATGGCTACACCTTC
cdr3_aa: CASSLAPTGGKANYGYTF

v_call: TRBV19
clone_size: once
j_call: TRBJ2-6
d_call: TRBD2
cdr3_nt: TGTGCCAGTACCCCATCGGGGGGCTCTGGGGCCAACGTCCTGACTTTC
cdr3_aa: CASTPSGGSGANVLTF

v_call: TRBV9
clone_size: NA
j_call: TRBJ2-1
d_call: TRBD1
cdr3_nt: TGTGCCAGCAGCCCGTCCGGGACAGAGTTAAATGAGCAGTTCTTC
cdr3_aa: CASSPSGTELNEQFF

v_call: TRBV9
clone_size: NA
j_call: TRBJ2-3
d_call: TRBD2
cdr3_nt: TGTGCCAGCAGCCCCCGACTAGCGGGGGGCACAGATACGCAGTATTTT
cdr3_aa: CASSPRLAGGTDTQYF

v_call: TRBV20-1
clone_size: NA
j_call: TRBJ1-5
d_call: TRBD1
cdr3_nt: TGCAGTGCTAGTCAGGGGGGCAGGAATCAGCCCCAGCATTTT
cdr3_aa: CSASQGGRNQPQHF

v_call: TRBV6-5
clone_size: NA
j_call: TRBJ2-2
d_call: NA
cdr3_nt: TGTGCCAGCCATCGGGAGCCCGGGGAGCTGTTTTTT
cdr3_aa: CASHREPGELFF

v_call: TRBV7-8
clone_size: NA
j_call: TRBJ1-4
d_call: NA
cdr3_nt: TGTGCCAGCAGCTTAGGGTCGACGGGAAAACTGTTTTTT
cdr3_aa: CASSLGSTGKLFF